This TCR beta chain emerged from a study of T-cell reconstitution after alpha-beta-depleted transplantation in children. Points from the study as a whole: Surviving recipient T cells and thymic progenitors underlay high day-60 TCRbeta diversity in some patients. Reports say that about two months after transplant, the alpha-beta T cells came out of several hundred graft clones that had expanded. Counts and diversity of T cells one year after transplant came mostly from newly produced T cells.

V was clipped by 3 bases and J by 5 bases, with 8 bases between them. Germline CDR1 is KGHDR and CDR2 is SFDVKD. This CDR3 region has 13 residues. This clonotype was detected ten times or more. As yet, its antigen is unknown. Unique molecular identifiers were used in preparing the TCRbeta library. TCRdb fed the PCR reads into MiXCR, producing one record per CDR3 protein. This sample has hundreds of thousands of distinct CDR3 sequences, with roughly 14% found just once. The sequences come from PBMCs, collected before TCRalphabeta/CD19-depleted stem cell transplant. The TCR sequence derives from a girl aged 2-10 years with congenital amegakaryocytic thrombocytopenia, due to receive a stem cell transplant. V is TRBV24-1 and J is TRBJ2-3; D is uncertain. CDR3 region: CATSDPTRDTQYF. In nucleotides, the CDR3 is TGTGCCACCAGTGATCCCACGAGAGATACGCAGTATTTT.